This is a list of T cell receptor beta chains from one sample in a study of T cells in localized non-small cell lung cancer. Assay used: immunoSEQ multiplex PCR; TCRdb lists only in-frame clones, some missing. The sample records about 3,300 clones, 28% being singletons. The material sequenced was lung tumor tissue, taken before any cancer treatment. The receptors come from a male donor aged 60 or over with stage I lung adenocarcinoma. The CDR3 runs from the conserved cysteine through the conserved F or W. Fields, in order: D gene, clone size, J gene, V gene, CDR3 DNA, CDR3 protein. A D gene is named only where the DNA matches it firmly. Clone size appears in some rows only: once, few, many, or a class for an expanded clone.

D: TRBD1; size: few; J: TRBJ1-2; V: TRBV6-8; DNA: TGTGTCAGCAGACCCCCGGGACAGGGATCCCCCCCTGGCTACACCTTC; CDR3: CVSRPPGQGSPPGYTF
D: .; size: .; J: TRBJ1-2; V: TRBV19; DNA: TGTGCCAGTAGTATAGATCTACAGGCAGGAGTTAACTATGGCTACACCTTC; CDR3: CASSIDLQAGVNYGYTF
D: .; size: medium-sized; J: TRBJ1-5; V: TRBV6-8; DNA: TGTGCCAGCAGTTACAGGGTTGGGCCCCAGCATTTT; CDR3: CASSYRVGPQHF
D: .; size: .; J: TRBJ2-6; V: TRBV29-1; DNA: TGCAGCGTTGAGGACAGCGCCAACGTCCTGACTTTC; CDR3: CSVEDSANVLTF
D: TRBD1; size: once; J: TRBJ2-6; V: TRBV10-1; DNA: TGCGCCAGCAGTGAGTCGCGAGACAGGGTCTCTGGGGCCAACGTCCTGACTTTC; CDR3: CASSESRDRVSGANVLTF
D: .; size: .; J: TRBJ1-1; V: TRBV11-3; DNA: TGTGCCAGCAGCTCCGGCCTATTGAACACTGAAGCTTTCTTT; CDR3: CASSSGLLNTEAFF
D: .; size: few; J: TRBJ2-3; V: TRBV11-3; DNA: TGTGCCAGCAGCTTAGGCAGCCTCGGGGATACGCAGTATTTT; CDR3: CASSLGSLGDTQYF
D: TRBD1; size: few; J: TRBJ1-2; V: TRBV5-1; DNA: TGCGCCAGCAGCTTGTTGACAGGGGTGTCCTATGGCTACACCTTC; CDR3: CASSLLTGVSYGYTF
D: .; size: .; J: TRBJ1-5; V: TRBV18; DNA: TGTGCCACCTGCCAAGAGGGAGGGAATCAGCCCCAGCATTTT; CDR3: CATCQEGGNQPQHF
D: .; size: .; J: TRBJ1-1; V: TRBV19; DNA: TGTGCCAGTAGGGCGCAACCCAATACTGAAGCTTTCTTT; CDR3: CASRAQPNTEAFF
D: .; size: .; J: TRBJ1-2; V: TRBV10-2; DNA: TGCGCCAGCAGTGAGTCGGGAATTCCACGCTTCACCTTC; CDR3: CASSESGIPRFTF
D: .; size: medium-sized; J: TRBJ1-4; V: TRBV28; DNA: TGTGCCAGCAGATTCGTGAGGTCCGGGGGAGGAAAACTGTTTTTT; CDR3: CASRFVRSGGGKLFF
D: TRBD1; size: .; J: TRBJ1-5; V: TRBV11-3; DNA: TGTGCCAGCAGCCAACGGACAGGGGGGGATCAGCCCCAGCATTTT; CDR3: CASSQRTGGDQPQHF
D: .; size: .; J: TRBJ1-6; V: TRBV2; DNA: TGTGCCAGCAGTTCTCCTAGTTCACCCCTCCACTTT; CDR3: CASSSPSSPLHF
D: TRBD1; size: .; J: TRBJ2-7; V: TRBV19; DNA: TGTGCCAGTAGTACAGTCGCCGGGCGGGACAGGGCTAAGGAGCAGTACTTC; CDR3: CASSTVAGRDRAKEQYF
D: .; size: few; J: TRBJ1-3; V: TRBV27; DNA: TGTGCCAGCAGTTTACGGGGAGGATCTGGAAACACCATATATTTT; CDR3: CASSLRGGSGNTIYF
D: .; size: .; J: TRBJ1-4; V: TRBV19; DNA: TGTGCCAGTAGTATAGATCTGGGACCTACAGGACTTAATGAAAAACTGTTTTTT; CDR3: CASSIDLGPTGLNEKLFF
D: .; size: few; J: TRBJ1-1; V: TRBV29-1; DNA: TGCAGCGTTGAGGTTGGAAGCATGAACACTGAAGCTTTCTTT; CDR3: CSVEVGSMNTEAFF
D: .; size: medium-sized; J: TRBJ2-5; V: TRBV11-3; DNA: TGTGCCAGCAGCCCTAAAATAGCAGGGTTTAAGGGAGAGACCCAGTACTTC; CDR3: CASSPKIAGFKGETQYF
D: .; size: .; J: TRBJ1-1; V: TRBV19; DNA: TGTGCCAGTAGTACAATTTTGGCGAACACTGAAGCTTTCTTT; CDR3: CASSTILANTEAFF
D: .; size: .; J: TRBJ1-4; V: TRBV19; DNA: TGTGCCAGTAACGATGACACTACAAATGAAAAACTGTTTTTT; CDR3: CASNDDTTNEKLFF
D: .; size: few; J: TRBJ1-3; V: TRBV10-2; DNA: TGCGCCAGCAGCATGGTCTCTGGAAACACCATATATTTT; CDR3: CASSMVSGNTIYF
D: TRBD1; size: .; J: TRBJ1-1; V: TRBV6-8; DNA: TGTGCCAGCAGTTACTCGGACAGGAAAACGCCTTTTGGGCGCATACTGAACACTGAAGCTTTCTTT; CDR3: CASSYSDRKTPFGRILNTEAFF
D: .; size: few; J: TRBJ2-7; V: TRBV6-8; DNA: TGTGCCAGCAGGGATGCCAGCACCTACGAGCAGTACTTC; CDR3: CASRDASTYEQYF
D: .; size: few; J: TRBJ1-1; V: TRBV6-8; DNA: TGTGCCAGCAGGCAACTCTCGAACACTGAAGCTTTCTTT; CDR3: CASRQLSNTEAFF
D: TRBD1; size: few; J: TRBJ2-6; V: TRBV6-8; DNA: TGTGCCAGCACTAAGGGACAGCCCTCTGGGGCCAACGTCCTGACTTTC; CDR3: CASTKGQPSGANVLTF
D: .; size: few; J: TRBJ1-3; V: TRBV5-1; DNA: TGCGCCAGCAGCTTGTCATTTGGGACTGGAAACACCATATATTTT; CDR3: CASSLSFGTGNTIYF